This TCR beta chain stems from a study of T-cell reconstitution after alpha-beta-depleted transplantation in children. General observations from the study: Most T-cell counts and diversity one year after the transplant came from T cells that were newly produced. After transplant, at about two months, alpha-beta T cells were reportedly derived from several hundred expanded graft clones.

Construction of the TCRbeta library involved unique molecular identifiers. Each CDR3 protein gets one entry after TCRdb re-called the PCR reads with MiXCR. The data show more than 120,000 distinct CDR3 sequences, about 8.8% seen once. The length of the CDR3 is 15 residues. After removal of 6 bases from V and 8 bases from J, the junction contained 11 bases not matched to a gene. This clonotype was recorded many times. The antigen is unknown. This sequence originates from a female patient between 2 and 15 years old who had a stem cell transplant for congenital amegakaryocytic thrombocytopenia, so the T cells may come from the graft donor. The sequenced sample was PBMCs, mostly from graft donor cells, obtained 180 days after TCRalphabeta/CD19-depleted stem cell transplant. The chain has TRBV12-3 or TRBV12-4 and TRBJ1-4; 8 bases align to TRBD1. The CDR3 DNA is TGTGCCAGCAGCCCGTATCAGGGGGCTAGCGAAAAACTGTTTTTT. Translating gives CASSPYQGASEKLFF.